The TCR beta chain described here comes from a study of blood T cell repertoires in COVID-19. Sequencing was performed with immunoSEQ multiplex PCR; in TCRdb, only in-frame clones are kept and a portion is missing. The sample has over 200,000 clones, approximately 91% seen once; the top ten hold 1.2%. The CDR3 runs 15 residues. In germline, CDR1 is SGDLS, CDR2 YYNGEE. Germline trimming cut 3 bases from V and 4 bases from J; bases unmatched to any gene: 7. Source material: PBMCs or T cells enriched from blood (not recorded which). The sequence came from a human donor in a cohort exposed to, infected with or recovered from COVID-19 (not recorded which). The donor label of this sample is uncertain. The genes are TRBV9 and TRBJ2-1, with TRBD1 matching over 7 bases. The CDR3 loop reads CASSASRDSYNEQFF. In DNA form, the CDR3 reads TGTGCCAGCAGCGCGTCCCGGGACAGTTACAATGAGCAGTTCTTC.